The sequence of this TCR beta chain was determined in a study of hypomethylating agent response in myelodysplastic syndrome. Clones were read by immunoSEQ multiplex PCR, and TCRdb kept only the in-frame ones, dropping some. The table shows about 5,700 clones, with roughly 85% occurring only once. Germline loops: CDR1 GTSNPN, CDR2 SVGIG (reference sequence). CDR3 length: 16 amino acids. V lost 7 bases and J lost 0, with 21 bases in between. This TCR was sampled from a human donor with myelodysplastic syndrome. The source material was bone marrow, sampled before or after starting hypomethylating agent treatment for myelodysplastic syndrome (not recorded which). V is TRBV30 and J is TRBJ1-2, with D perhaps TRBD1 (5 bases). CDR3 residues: CAFLIRGRTANYGYTF. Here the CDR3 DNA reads TGTGCCTTCCTCATAAGGGGAAGGACGGCTAACTATGGCTACACCTTC.